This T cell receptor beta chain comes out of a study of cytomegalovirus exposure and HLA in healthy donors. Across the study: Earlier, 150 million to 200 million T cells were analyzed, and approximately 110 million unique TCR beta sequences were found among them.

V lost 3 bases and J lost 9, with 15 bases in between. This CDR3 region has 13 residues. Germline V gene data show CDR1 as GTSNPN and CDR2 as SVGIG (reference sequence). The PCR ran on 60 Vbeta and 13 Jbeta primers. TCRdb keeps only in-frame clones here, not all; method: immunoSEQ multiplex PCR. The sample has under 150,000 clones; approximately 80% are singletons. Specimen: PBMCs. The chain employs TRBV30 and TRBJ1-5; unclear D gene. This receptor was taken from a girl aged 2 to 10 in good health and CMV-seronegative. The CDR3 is CAWSGEWGGPQHF. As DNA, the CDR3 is TGTGCCTGGAGCGGGGAGTGGGGTGGGCCCCAGCATTTT.